This T cell receptor (beta chain) was documented in a study of T-cell memory formation after mild COVID-19. A few counts support this clonotype. No antigen is known for it. At one end the junction does not follow the germline gene, possibly because of a read error. Findings and limits, study-wide: Among contracting clones, CD4+ were mainly CM/EM and CD8+ enriched in EMRA. There were some responding clones in pre-infection memory, which suggested that cross-reactive memory had joined.

Germline CDR1 and CDR2: SGHRS and YFSETQ. There are 15 residues in the CDR3. With constant-segment primers, 5'RACE yielded cDNA libraries of TCR alpha and TCR beta that carried sample barcodes and UMIs. TCRdb analysed the 5' RACE reads with MiXCR anew, one entry per CDR3 protein. This sample has 540,000 or so distinct CDR3 sequences, with over 20% found just once. The clonotype comes from an adult woman who had mild COVID-19 (a few samples of this study predate the infection). Cell type and time point are not known. V usage is TRBV5-1 and J usage is TRBJ2-7, with 9 bases aligning to TRBD1. The sequenced material came from PBMCs or a T cell subset sorted from them (not recorded which). CDR3 residues: CASTLPGQGNGEQYF. The CDR3 region has the DNA TGCGCCAGCACCTTGCCGGGACAGGGTAATGGCGAGCAGTACTTC.